Presented here are 14 T cell receptor beta chains from one specimen sequenced in a study of breast tumors, draining lymph nodes, adjacent tissues. Each CDR3 protein gets one entry after TCRdb re-called the multiplex PCR reads with MiXCR. The sample records 200,000 to 300,000 distinct CDR3 sequences, about 33% being singletons. Breast cancer patients provided tissue from their axillary draining lymph nodes. Source material: axillary lymph node tissue. The receptors were gathered from a female donor with breast cancer. Some clones in this sample may be carry-over from other donors' samples.

The rearrangement joins TRBV20-1 to TRBJ1-5; 7 positions agree with TRBD1. This CDR3 region has 14 residues. V trimming: 0 bases; J trimming: 10 bases; junction bases outside the gene matches: 9. Germline V lookup: CDR1 DFQATT, CDR2 SNEGSKA (reference sequence). CDR3 loop: CSARDMGQSIPQHF. The CDR3 bases are TGCAGTGCTAGAGATATGGGACAGTCGATCCCCCAGCATTTT.

This clonotype has just a few counts. A clone one base away is much larger, so this may be a read error. The chain couples TRBV14 to TRBJ2-2; possible D gene TRBD2, 6 bases. This CDR3 region has 14 residues. Germline CDR1 and CDR2: SGHDN and FVKESK. CDR3 in DNA: TGTGCCAGCACCAAGGGAGCGAACACCGGGGGGCTGTTTTTT. This encodes CASTKGANTGGLFF.

There are many counts of this clonotype. This rearrangement joins TRBV9 to TRBJ2-7, with 7 bases aligning to TRBD2. This CDR3 spans 15 amino acids. J gave up 7 bases and V 3 bases, and 13 bases lay outside the gene matches. Germline CDR1 SGDLS, CDR2 YYNGEE. CDR3 DNA sequence: TGTGCCAGCAGCGCCCAAGAGTTCCTCGGGGGGGAGCAGTACTTC. Translation: CASSAQEFLGGEQYF.

The table lists this clonotype with a few counts. V is TRBV7-9 and J is TRBJ1-1; TRBD1 is a possible D gene (5 bases). CDR3 length: 15 amino acids. From germline, CDR1 is SEHNR and CDR2 FQNEAQ (reference sequence). The V end was cut by 5 bases, the J end by 3 bases, with 16 bases between. The CDR3 DNA follows: TGTGCCAGCAGCCCCCCCCGCGGAGGGGACACTGAAGCTTTCTTT. It encodes CASSPPRGGDTEAFF.

Notes on this clonotype: Since no conserved phenylalanine or tryptophan closes the CDR3, a read error is the likely cause. The DNA is left out, because the CDR3 cannot be placed on it with certainty; the CDR3 is given as TCRdb lists it. The CDR3: CASSRTANQETRYL. The chain links TRBV7-2 to TRBJ2-5. Including both end residues, the CDR3 is 14 amino acids long. CDR1 is SGHTA, CDR2 FQGNSA, per germline.

This clonotype appeared many times. The chain joins TRBV20-1 to TRBJ1-6, with 7 positions matching TRBD1. The germline CDR1 and CDR2 sequences are DFQATT and SNEGSKA (reference sequence). The CDR3 runs 14 residues. The V segment lost 3 bases and the J segment 7 bases; nucleotides outside the gene matches: 6. In nucleotides, the CDR3 is TGCAGTGCTAGTCGGGACAGCTTAAATTCACCCCTCCACTTT. Amino acid sequence: CSASRDSLNSPLHF.

On this clonotype itself: This sequence may be a read error, since a much larger clone differs from it by one base. This chain links TRBV4-2 with TRBJ1-2, with a possible D match to TRBD1 (6 bases). Germline lookup yields CDR1 LGHNA and CDR2 YNFKEQ. The CDR3 runs to 14 residues. CDR3 DNA: TGTGCCAGCAGCCCCGAACGGGGGGCCTATGGCTACGCCTTC. Amino acid sequence: CASSPERGAYGYAF.

A word on this clonotype: The junction and the germline gene differ at one end; a read error may be behind it. V is TRBV28 and J is TRBJ2-3; D possibly corresponds to TRBD2 (6 bases). This CDR3 is 14 amino acids long. In germline, CDR1 is MDHEN, CDR2 SYDVKM. This CDR3 reads CASNLAVRRDTQYF. The CDR3 DNA reads TGTGCCAGCAATTTAGCGGTGAGGAGGGATACGCAGTATTTT.

The rearrangement uses TRBV19 and TRBJ1-1; D is ambiguous. The CDR3 consists of 12 residues. Germline V gene data show CDR1 as LNHDA and CDR2 as SQIVND (reference sequence). The germline V and J ends were trimmed by 6 bases and 3 bases, with 8 bases remaining between them. CDR3 protein: CASRPPYTEAFF. DNA of the CDR3: TGTGCCAGTAGACCACCATACACTGAAGCTTTCTTT.

Remarks on this clonotype: A read error is possible here, since a much larger clone lies one base away. The chain is built from TRBV7-9 and TRBJ2-5, with TRBD2 identical over 10 bases. Trimming cost V 2 bases and J 11 bases; bases outside gene matches: 11. This CDR3 comprises 15 residues. Germline values: CDR1 SEHNR, CDR2 FQNEAQ (reference sequence). Here the CDR3 reads CASSLSGRAYNEQYF. DNA of the CDR3: TGTGCCAGCAGCTTAAGCGGGAGGGCCTACAATGAGCAGTACTTC.

The rearrangement uses TRBV10-3 and TRBJ1-4; 7 nucleotides match TRBD1. The CDR3 sequence is 14 residues long. V gave up 2 bases and J gave up 4 bases; unmatched junction bases: 1. Germline CDR1 reads ENHRY; CDR2 reads SYGVKD. The CDR3 DNA is TGTGCCATCAGTGAGACAGGGGATAATGAAAAACTGTTTTTT. Protein: CAISETGDNEKLFF.

This clonotype was detected ten times or more. J is TRBJ1-4 and V is TRBV5-1; D ambiguous. The V end was cut by 1 base, the J end by 5 bases, with 3 bases between. Per the germline V gene, CDR1 is SGHRS and CDR2 is YFSETQ. This CDR3 has 12 residues. The CDR3 reads CASSLSNEKLFF. The CDR3 DNA reads TGCGCCAGCAGCTTGTCAAATGAAAAACTGTTTTTT.

The table lists this clonotype with many counts. The chain uses TRBV5-1 and TRBJ2-1; D possibly matches TRBD1 or TRBD2 (7 bases each). V was cut by 1 base and J by 7 bases, with 21 bases left in between. The germline gives CDR1 SGHRS, CDR2 YFSETQ. The CDR3 consists of 17 residues. The CDR3 is CASSLSFGGGGENEQFF. The DNA of the CDR3 is TGCGCCAGCAGCTTGTCGTTTGGGGGAGGGGGCGAGAATGAGCAGTTCTTC.

This clonotype was recorded at least ten times. The V call is TRBV12-3 or TRBV12-4, the J call TRBJ2-1; the match to TRBD1 covers 7 bases. The V gene end was trimmed by 7 bases and the J gene end by 4 bases; junction bases not matched to a gene: 4. This CDR3 contains 13 residues. CDR3 in DNA: TGTGCCAGCACGGGACAGCGATACAATGAGCAGTTCTTC. Translation: CASTGQRYNEQFF.